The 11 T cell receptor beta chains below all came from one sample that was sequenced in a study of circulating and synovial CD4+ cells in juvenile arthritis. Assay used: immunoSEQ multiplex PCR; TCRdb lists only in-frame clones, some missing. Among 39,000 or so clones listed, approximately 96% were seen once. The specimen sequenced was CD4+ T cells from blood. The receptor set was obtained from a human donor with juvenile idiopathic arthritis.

CDR3 sequence (DNA): TGTGCCAGCAGCTTAGACCTGGGGCCGAACACTGAAGCTTTCTTT. Translated, it gives CASSLDLGPNTEAFF. The chain couples TRBV7-9 to TRBJ1-1; weak D call: TRBD1 (5 bases). Germline lookup yields CDR1 SEHNR and CDR2 FQNEAQ (reference sequence). The CDR3 runs to 15 residues. V gave up 1 base and J gave up 1 base, with 10 bases separating them.

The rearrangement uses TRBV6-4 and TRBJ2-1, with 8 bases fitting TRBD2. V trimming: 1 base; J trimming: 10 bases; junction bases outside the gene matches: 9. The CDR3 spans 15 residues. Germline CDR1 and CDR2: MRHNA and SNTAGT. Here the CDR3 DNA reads TGTGCCAGCAGTGACTACGCGGGGGGCCGTGGGGAGCAGTTCTTC. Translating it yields CASSDYAGGRGEQFF.

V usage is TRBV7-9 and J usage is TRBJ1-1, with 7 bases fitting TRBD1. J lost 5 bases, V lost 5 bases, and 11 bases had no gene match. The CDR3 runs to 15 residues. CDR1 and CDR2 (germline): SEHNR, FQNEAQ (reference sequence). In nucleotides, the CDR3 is TGTGCCAGCAGCCTGTTTGACAGGGTTTGGACTGAAGCTTTCTTT. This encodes CASSLFDRVWTEAFF.

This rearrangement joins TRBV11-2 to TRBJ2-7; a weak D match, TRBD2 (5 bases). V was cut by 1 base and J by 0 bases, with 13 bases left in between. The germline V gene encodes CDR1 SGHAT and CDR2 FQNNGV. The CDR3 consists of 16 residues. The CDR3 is CASSLAEGFSSYEQYF. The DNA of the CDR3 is TGTGCCAGCAGCTTAGCAGAGGGTTTTAGCTCCTACGAGCAGTACTTC.

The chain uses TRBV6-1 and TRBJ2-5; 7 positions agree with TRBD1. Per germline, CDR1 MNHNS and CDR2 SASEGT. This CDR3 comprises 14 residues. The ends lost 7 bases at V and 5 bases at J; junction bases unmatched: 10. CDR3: CASKKGAGPETQYF. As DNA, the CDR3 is TGTGCCAGCAAAAAGGGGGCGGGTCCGGAGACCCAGTACTTC.

The CDR3, as DNA: TGTGCCAGCAGCTTAGGCGGGGGGGAAACCGGGGAGCTGTTTTTT. Residues: CASSLGGGETGELFF. V and J are TRBV7-2 and TRBJ2-2; 9 nucleotides agree with TRBD2. V lost 1 base, J lost 5 bases, and 2 bases stayed unmatched. From germline, CDR1 is SGHTA and CDR2 FQGNSA. There are 15 residues in the CDR3.

In DNA form, the CDR3 reads TGTGCCAGCAGCACCTCACAGGGAGCCTACACCTTC. Encoded protein: CASSTSQGAYTF. The chain recombines TRBV7-2 with TRBJ1-2; maybe TRBD1 (6 bases). The CDR3 has 12 residues. Germline V gene sequence: CDR1 SGHTA, CDR2 FQGNSA. V lost 5 bases, J lost 10 bases, and 14 bases lay in between.

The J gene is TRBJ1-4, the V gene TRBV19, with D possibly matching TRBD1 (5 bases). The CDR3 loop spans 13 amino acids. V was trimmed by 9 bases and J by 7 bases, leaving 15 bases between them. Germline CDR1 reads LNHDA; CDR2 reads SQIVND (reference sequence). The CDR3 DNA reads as TGTGCCAGCCGGGACTTCGGGGGTGAAAAACTGTTTTTT. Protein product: CASRDFGGEKLFF.

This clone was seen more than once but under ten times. The CDR3 DNA sequence: TGTGCCAGCCAATTACGCACTAGCGGCAGGCAAGAGACCCAGTACTTC. Translation: CASQLRTSGRQETQYF. The V and J genes are TRBV2 and TRBJ2-5; 8 nucleotides line up with TRBD2. V dropped 8 bases and J dropped 2; count of bases not matched to a gene: 13. There are 16 residues in the CDR3. Germline values: CDR1 SNHLY, CDR2 FYNNEI.

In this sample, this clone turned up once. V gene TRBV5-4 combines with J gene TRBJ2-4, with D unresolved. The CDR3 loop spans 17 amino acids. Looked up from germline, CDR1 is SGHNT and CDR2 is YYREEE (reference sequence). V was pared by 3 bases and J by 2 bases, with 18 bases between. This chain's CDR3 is CASSYGGYFGSKNIQYF. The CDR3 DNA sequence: TGTGCCAGCAGCTACGGTGGTTATTTCGGGTCCAAAAACATTCAGTACTTC. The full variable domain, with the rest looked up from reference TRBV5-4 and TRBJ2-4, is ETGVTQSPTHLIKTRGQQVTLRCSSQSGHNTVSWYQQALGQGPQFIFQYYREEENGRGNFPPRFSGLQFPNYSSELNVNALELDDSALYLCASSYGGYFGSKNIQYFGAGTRLSVL.

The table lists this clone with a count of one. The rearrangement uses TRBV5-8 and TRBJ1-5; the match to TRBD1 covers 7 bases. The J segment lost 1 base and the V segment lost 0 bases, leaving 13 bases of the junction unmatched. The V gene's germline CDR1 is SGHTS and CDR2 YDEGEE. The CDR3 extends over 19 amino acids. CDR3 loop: CASSLERDSNPASNQPQHF. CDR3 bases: TGTGCCAGCAGCTTGGAGAGGGACAGCAACCCGGCAAGCAATCAGCCCCAGCATTTT.